Below, 9 T cell receptor beta chains from the same sample are listed, as sequenced in a study of cytomegalovirus exposure and HLA in healthy donors. The PCR used 60 Vbeta and 13 Jbeta primers. The repertoire was sequenced with immunoSEQ multiplex PCR; TCRdb's copy has only in-frame clones and lacks some. The repertoire has 80,000 or so clones, 60% to 70% of them found once; the top ten carry 5.7%. The sample was PBMCs. Every receptor here comes from a man aged 30 to 39 in good health and CMV-seropositive.

This clone was detected only once. The V gene is TRBV5-4, the J gene TRBJ2-3; TRBD2 agrees at 13 bases. Per germline, CDR1 SGHNT and CDR2 YYREEE (reference sequence). V dropped 1 base and J dropped 6; count of bases not matched to a gene: 2. The CDR3 is made up of 15 amino acids. DNA for the CDR3: TGTGCCAGCAGCTTGACTAGCGGGGGGGCTGATACGCAGTATTTT. It specifies CASSLTSGGADTQYF.

The chain links TRBV28 to TRBJ1-3; TRBD1 aligns across 9 bases. This CDR3 is 14 amino acids long. Losses at the gene ends were 5 bases for V and 4 bases for J; bases not matched to a gene: 3. Per germline, CDR1 MDHEN and CDR2 SYDVKM. In DNA form, the CDR3 reads TGTGCCAGCAGTATCGGGACAGGGGGAAACACCATATATTTT. Encoded protein: CASSIGTGGNTIYF.

V gene TRBV5-4 combines with J gene TRBJ2-6; D possibly corresponds to TRBD2 (7 bases). Between the trimmed V and J ends, which lost 4 bases and 2 bases, there was a span of 13 bases. CDR3 size: 16 residues. Germline loops: CDR1 SGHNT, CDR2 YYREEE (reference sequence). CDR3 protein: CASSGGGGAGANVLTF. Here the CDR3 DNA reads TGTGCCAGCAGCGGAGGGGGGGGCGCTGGGGCCAACGTCCTGACTTTC.

This rearrangement joins TRBV4-2 to TRBJ2-1, with a possible D match to TRBD2 (6 bases). Germline loops: CDR1 LGHNA, CDR2 YNFKEQ. The CDR3 covers 14 residues. Trimming took off 0 bases at V and 9 bases at J, with 12 bases between the two ends. The CDR3 protein is CASSQDIGGTEQFF. CDR3 bases: TGTGCCAGCAGCCAAGATATTGGGGGGACTGAGCAGTTCTTC.

This clone was seen more than once but under ten times. The chain uses TRBV4-2 and TRBJ2-1; 7 positions match TRBD2. The CDR3 is 17 amino acids. The trim removed 0 bases at V and 2 bases at J, leaving 7 bases unmatched. Germline V gene sequence: CDR1 LGHNA, CDR2 YNFKEQ. For the CDR3, the DNA is TGTGCCAGCAGCCAAGATACGGCGGGAGCGGCCTACAATGAGCAGTTCTTC. It codes for CASSQDTAGAAYNEQFF.

The sample holds one count of this clone. CDR3 in amino acids: CASSLGRDFYNEQFF. Written as DNA, the CDR3 is TGTGCCAGCAGCTTGGGTCGGGATTTCTACAATGAGCAGTTCTTC. The J gene is TRBJ2-1, the V gene TRBV5-4; TRBD2 is a possible D gene (5 bases). The CDR3 spans 15 residues. Germline CDR1 reads SGHNT; CDR2 reads YYREEE (reference sequence). The V gene lost 0 bases and the J gene lost 3 bases, with 10 bases spanning the gap. Drawing the rest from reference TRBV5-4 and TRBJ2-1, the complete variable domain is ETGVTQSPTHLIKTRGQQVTLRCSSQSGHNTVSWYQQALGQGPQFIFQYYREEENGRGNFPPRFSGLQFPNYSSELNVNALELDDSALYLCASSLGRDFYNEQFFGPGTRLTVL.

The sample holds a few counts of this clone. CDR3 nucleotide sequence: TGTGCCAGCTCGACGGGGTGGAATTCACCCCTCCACTTT. Its protein product is CASSTGWNSPLHF. This sequence joins TRBV27 and TRBJ1-6; D is uncertain. V lost 8 bases and J 7 bases, leaving 12 bases between the germline ends. The CDR3 contains 13 residues. Germline CDR1 reads MNHEY; CDR2 reads SMNVEV (reference sequence).

This clone has only one observation. V gene TRBV7-9 combines with J gene TRBJ2-2, with 9 bases aligning to TRBD2. The germline CDR1 and CDR2 sequences are SEHNR and FQNEAQ (reference sequence). V gave up 6 bases and J gave up 4 bases; unmatched junction bases: 6. The CDR3 contains 15 residues. Written as DNA, the CDR3 is TGTGCCAGCAGGCCGCGGGGGGGCGGCACCGGGGAGCTGTTTTTT. This encodes CASRPRGGGTGELFF.

Concerning this clone itself: A read error may produce the germline difference seen at one junction end. V usage is TRBV28 and J usage is TRBJ1-6; 8 positions agree with TRBD1. CDR1 is MDHEN, CDR2 SYDVKM, per germline. This CDR3 contains 15 residues. The CDR3 loop reads CASSLPTGVNSPFHF. As DNA, the CDR3 is TGTGCCAGCAGTTTACCGACAGGGGTTAATTCACCCTTCCACTTT.